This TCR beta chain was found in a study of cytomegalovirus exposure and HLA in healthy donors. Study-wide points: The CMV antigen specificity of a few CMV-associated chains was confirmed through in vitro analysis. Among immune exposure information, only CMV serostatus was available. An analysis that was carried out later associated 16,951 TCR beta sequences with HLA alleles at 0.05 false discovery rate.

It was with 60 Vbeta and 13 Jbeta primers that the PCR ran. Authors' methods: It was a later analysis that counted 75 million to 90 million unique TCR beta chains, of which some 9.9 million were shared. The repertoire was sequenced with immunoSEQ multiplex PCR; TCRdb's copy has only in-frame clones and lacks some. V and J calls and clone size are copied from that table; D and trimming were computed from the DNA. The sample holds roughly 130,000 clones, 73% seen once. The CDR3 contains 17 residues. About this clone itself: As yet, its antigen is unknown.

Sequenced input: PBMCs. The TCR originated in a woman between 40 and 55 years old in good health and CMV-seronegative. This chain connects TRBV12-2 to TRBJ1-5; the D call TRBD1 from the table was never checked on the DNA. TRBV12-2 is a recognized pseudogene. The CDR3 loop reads CARPPQTRDRGGQPQHF. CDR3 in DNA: TGTGCAAGGCCACCTCAAACCCGGGACAGGGGGGGCCAGCCCCAGCATTTT.